This T cell receptor (beta chain) was identified during a study of Ad26.COV2.S vaccination and SARS-CoV-2 variants. Overall study findings and caveats: Non-spike TCR breadth was similar in vaccine and placebo recipients.

The data were produced by immunoSEQ multiplex PCR, yet TCRdb's version contains in-frame clones alone and is incomplete. The sample lists approximately 97,000 clones, around 82% occurring once. V was trimmed by 0 bases and J by 4 bases, leaving 5 bases between them. The germline CDR1 and CDR2 sequences are KGHSH and LQKENI. The CDR3 sequence is 13 residues long. This clone showed up just a few times. Antigen: not known. The origin of this receptor is a human donor who had recovered from COVID-19. The genes are TRBV18 and TRBJ2-3; D remains unclear. Sequenced here: peripheral blood, sampled after recovery from COVID-19. The CDR3 sequence: CASSPPHADTQYF. The CDR3 region has the DNA TGTGCCAGCTCACCACCGCACGCAGATACGCAGTATTTT. Drawing the rest from reference TRBV18 and TRBJ2-3, the complete variable domain is NAGVMQNPRHLVRRRGQEARLRCSPMKGHSHVYWYRQLPEEGLKFMVYLQKENIIDESGMPKERFSAEFPKEGPSILRIQQVVRGDSAAYFCASSPPHADTQYFGPGTRLTVL.